This T cell receptor beta chain was identified in a study of T-cell reconstitution after alpha-beta-depleted transplantation in children. This clonotype came up many times. Its antigen is not identified. CDR1 is LGHDT, CDR2 YNNKEL, per germline (reference sequence). Trimming pared 4 bases from V and 9 bases from J, leaving 10 bases between. There are 12 residues in the CDR3. Study conclusions and caveats: The origin of high day-60 TCRbeta diversity in some patients lay in surviving recipient T cells and thymic progenitors. There were reportedly several hundred expanded graft clones from which alpha-beta T cells came about two months after transplant. Counts and diversity of T cells one year after transplant came mostly from newly produced T cells.

Library preparation (for TCRbeta) was performed with unique molecular identifiers. TCRdb ran MiXCR on the PCR reads and lists one entry per CDR3 protein. The sample consists of about 300,000 distinct CDR3 sequences, around 7.3% of them appearing once. The sample in question was peripheral blood, obtained 360 days after TCRalphabeta/CD19-depleted stem cell transplant. The J gene is TRBJ2-4, the V gene TRBV3-1; maybe TRBD2 (6 bases). The TCR sequence derives from a female patient aged 2-10 years who had a stem cell transplant for Fanconi anemia, so the T cells may come from the graft donor. The CDR3 nucleotides read TGTGCCAGCAGCCGGCAGGGAGGCATTCAGTACTTC. Translation: CASSRQGGIQYF. Combining the CDR3 with reference TRBV3-1 and TRBJ2-4 gives the whole variable domain DTAVSQTPKYLVTQMGNDKSIKCEQNLGHDTMYWYKQDSKKFLKIMFSYNNKELIINETVPNRFSPKSPDKAHLNLHINSLELGDSAVYFCASSRQGGIQYFGAGTRLSVL.